This T cell receptor beta chain was recorded in a study of cytomegalovirus exposure and HLA in healthy donors. The CDR3 is made up of 16 amino acids. Germline CDR1 reads WNHNN; CDR2 reads SYGVQD (reference sequence). V gave up 0 bases and J gave up 11 bases, with 22 bases separating them. In regard to this clone: What it binds is unknown.

Study-wide points: Reports state that TCR beta sequences accurately predicted most subjects' HLA-A and HLA-B alleles. CMV antigen specificity of three CMV-associated chains was confirmed in vitro.

PCR primers comprised 60 Vbeta and 13 Jbeta primers. Some clones are missing from TCRdb's copy, which holds only in-frame ones; the method was immunoSEQ multiplex PCR. The table has approximately 150,000 clones, over 60% seen once. Sequences were obtained from PBMCs. This TCR came from a woman in her twenties or thirties in good health and CMV-seropositive. The rearrangement uses TRBV10-1 and TRBJ1-1, with a tentative D call TRBD1 (5 bases). DNA for the CDR3: TGCGCCAGCAGTGAGTCTGTCAGGGTGTACCCCCGCCACGCTTTCTTT. Encoded protein: CASSESVRVYPRHAFF.